The 5 T cell receptor beta chains below all came from one sample that was sequenced in a study of blood T cell repertoires in COVID-19. The assay was immunoSEQ multiplex PCR, and TCRdb's table has in-frame clones only and misses some. This sample has some 180,000 clones, with approximately 80% found just once. Specimen: peripheral blood. Receptor source: a man aged 50 or older who had recovered from COVID-19.

The gene calls are TRBV13 and TRBJ1-6; a possible D gene is TRBD1 (6 bases). This CDR3 is built from 15 residues. Germline CDR1 and CDR2: PRHDT and FYEKMQ (reference sequence). Between the trimmed V and J ends, which lost 1 base and 7 bases, there was a span of 11 bases. The DNA of the CDR3 is TGTGCCAGCAGCTTAGATACAGGGACCAATTCACCCCTCCACTTT. Amino acid sequence: CASSLDTGTNSPLHF.

This chain links TRBV11-2 with TRBJ2-7; D is possibly TRBD1 (6 bases). From germline, CDR1 is SGHAT and CDR2 FQNNGV. Trimming pared 1 base from V and 0 bases from J, leaving 16 bases between. The CDR3 spans 17 residues. The CDR3 here is CASSLGGMGASSYEQYF. Written as DNA, the CDR3 is TGTGCCAGCAGCTTAGGGGGGATGGGGGCCAGCTCCTACGAGCAGTACTTC.

This sequence joins TRBV7-3 and TRBJ2-2, with D possibly TRBD1 on 6 matching bases. The germline V gene has CDR1 SGHTA and CDR2 FQGTGA. The length of the CDR3 is 14 residues. The V gene lost 0 bases and the J gene lost 6 bases, with 8 bases spanning the gap. CDR3 DNA sequence: TGTGCCAGCAGCTTAACGCCAGGGGCCGGGGAGCTGTTTTTT. It yields the protein CASSLTPGAGELFF.

The chain links TRBV27 to TRBJ2-7; no reliable D call. The CDR3 extends over 14 amino acids. Germline CDR1 is MNHEY and CDR2 is SMNVEV (reference sequence). V was clipped by 4 bases and J by 0 bases, with 10 bases between them. CDR3 region: CASSSTIGSYEQYF. CDR3 nucleotides: TGTGCCAGCAGTTCCACTATCGGCTCCTACGAGCAGTACTTC.

The chain is built from TRBV5-1 and TRBJ1-1; no clear D. Germline loops: CDR1 SGHRS, CDR2 YFSETQ. V was shortened by 4 bases and J by 5 bases, with 12 bases between the two germline ends. CDR3 length equals 13 residues. In DNA, the CDR3 is TGCGCCAGCAGCGTTTTATTGGAGACTGAAGCTTTCTTT. Translating it yields CASSVLLETEAFF.